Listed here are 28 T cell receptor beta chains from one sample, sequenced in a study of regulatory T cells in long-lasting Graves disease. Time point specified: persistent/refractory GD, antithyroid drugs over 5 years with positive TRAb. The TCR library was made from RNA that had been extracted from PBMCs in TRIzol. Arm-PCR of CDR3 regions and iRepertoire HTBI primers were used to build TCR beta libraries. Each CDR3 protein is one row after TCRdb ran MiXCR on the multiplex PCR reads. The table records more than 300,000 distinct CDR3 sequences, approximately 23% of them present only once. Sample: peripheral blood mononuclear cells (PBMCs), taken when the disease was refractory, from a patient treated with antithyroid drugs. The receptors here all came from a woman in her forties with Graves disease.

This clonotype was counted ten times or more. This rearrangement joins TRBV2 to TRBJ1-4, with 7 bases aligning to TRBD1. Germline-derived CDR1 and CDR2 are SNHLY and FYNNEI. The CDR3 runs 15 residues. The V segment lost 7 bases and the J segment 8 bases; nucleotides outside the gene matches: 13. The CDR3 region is CASTHRGSGVEKLFF. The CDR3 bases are TGTGCCAGCACTCACAGGGGTAGCGGTGTCGAAAAACTGTTTTTT.

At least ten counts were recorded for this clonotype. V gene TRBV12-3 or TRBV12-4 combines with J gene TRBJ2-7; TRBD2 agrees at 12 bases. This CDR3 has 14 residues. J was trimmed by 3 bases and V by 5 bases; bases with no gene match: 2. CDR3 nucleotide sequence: TGTGCCAGCAGTACGACTAGCGGGAGCTACGAGCAGTACTTC. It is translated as CASSTTSGSYEQYF.

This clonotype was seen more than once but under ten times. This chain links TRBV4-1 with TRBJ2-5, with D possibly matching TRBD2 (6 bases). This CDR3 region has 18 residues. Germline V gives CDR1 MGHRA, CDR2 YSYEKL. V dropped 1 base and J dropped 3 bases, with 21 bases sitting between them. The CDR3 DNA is TGCGCCAGCAGCCAAGCCCCCGTTCTAGGGGAGGAGAAAGAGACCCAGTACTTC. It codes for CASSQAPVLGEEKETQYF.

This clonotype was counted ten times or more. This CDR3 is CASTRDGINIQYF. The CDR3 bases are TGTGCCAGCACGCGGGATGGGATCAACATTCAGTACTTC. The chain employs TRBV2 and TRBJ2-4; TRBD2 might be the D (6 bases). In germline, CDR1 is SNHLY, CDR2 FYNNEI. CDR3 size: 13 residues. V lost 7 bases and J 7 bases, leaving 14 bases between the germline ends.

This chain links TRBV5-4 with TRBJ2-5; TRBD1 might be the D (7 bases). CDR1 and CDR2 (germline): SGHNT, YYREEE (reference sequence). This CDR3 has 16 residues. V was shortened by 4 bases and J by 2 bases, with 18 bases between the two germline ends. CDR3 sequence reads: CASSPGGGQRQETQYF. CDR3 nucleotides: TGTGCCAGCAGCCCAGGAGGGGGCCAGAGGCAAGAGACCCAGTACTTC.

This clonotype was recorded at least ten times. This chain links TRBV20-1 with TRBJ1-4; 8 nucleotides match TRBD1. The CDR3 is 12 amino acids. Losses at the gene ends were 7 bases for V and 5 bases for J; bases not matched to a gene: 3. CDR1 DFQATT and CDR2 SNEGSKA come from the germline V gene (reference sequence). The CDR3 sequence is CSVNRGNEKLFF. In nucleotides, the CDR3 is TGCAGTGTCAACAGGGGGAATGAAAAACTGTTTTTT.

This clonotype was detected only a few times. The CDR3 nucleotides are TGTGCCAGCAGTGATATTTTGGGGGGGCCCTACGAGCAGTACTTC. It encodes CASSDILGGPYEQYF. The chain links TRBV6-2 or TRBV6-3 to TRBJ2-7, with D maybe TRBD2 (7 bases). The CDR3 covers 15 residues. From germline, CDR1 is MNHEY and CDR2 SVGEGT. Trimming cost V 5 bases and J 2 bases, with 16 bases left between them.

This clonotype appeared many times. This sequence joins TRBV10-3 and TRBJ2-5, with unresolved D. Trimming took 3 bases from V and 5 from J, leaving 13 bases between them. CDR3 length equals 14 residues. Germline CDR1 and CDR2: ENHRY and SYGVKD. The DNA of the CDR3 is TGTGCCATCAGTGATTCGGACCGGGCGGAGACCCAGTACTTC. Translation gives CAISDSDRAETQYF.

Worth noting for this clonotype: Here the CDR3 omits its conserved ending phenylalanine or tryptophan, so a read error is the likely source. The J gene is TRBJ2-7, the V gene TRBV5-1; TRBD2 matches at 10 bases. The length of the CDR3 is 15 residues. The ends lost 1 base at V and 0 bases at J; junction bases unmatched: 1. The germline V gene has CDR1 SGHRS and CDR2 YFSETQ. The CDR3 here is CASSLLAGGSYEQYL. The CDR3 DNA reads TGCGCCAGCAGCTTGTTAGCGGGGGGCTCCTACGAGCAGTACCTC.

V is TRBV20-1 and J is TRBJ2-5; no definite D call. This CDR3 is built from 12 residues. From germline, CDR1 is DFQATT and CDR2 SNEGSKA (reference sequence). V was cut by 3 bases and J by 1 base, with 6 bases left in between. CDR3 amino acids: CSASAFQETQYF. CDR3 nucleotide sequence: TGCAGTGCTAGTGCCTTCCAAGAGACCCAGTACTTC.

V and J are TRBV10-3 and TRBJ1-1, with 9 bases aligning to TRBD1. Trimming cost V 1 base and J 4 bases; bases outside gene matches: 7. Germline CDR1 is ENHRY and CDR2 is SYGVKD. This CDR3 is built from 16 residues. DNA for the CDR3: TGTGCCATCAGTGAGTTCCGGACAGGGGTGGGCACTGAAGCTTTCTTT. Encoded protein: CAISEFRTGVGTEAFF.

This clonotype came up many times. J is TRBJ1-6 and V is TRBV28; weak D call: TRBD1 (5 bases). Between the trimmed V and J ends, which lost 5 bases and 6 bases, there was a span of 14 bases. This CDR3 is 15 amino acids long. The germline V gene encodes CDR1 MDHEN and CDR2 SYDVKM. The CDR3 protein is CASSPQGRGNSPLHF. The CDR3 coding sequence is TGTGCCAGCAGTCCTCAGGGAAGGGGTAATTCACCCCTCCACTTT. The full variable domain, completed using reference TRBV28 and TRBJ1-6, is DVKVTQSSRYLVKRTGEKVFLECVQDMDHENMFWYRQDPGLGLRLIYFSYDVKMKEKGDIPEGYSVSREKKERFSLILESASTNQTSMYLCASSPQGRGNSPLHFGNGTRLTVT.

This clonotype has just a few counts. For the CDR3, the DNA is TGCGCCAGCAGCCAAGCCTACCAAGAGACCCAGTACTTC. Protein product: CASSQAYQETQYF. This rearrangement joins TRBV4-1 to TRBJ2-5; D remains ambiguous. V was clipped by 1 base and J by 0 bases, with 3 bases between them. The germline V gene encodes CDR1 MGHRA and CDR2 YSYEKL. The CDR3 covers 13 residues.

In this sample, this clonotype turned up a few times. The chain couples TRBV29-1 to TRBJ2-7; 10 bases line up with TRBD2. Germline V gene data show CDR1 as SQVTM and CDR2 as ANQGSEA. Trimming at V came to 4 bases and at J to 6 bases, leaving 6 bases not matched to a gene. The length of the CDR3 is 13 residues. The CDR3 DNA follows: TGCAGCGTTGCCGGGACTAGCGATTCCGAGCAGTACTTC. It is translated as CSVAGTSDSEQYF.

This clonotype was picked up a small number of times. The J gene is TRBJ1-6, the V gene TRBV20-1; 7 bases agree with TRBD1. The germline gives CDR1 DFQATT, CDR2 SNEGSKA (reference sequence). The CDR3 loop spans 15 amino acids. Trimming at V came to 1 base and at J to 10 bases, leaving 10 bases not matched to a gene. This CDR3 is CSARVAGTVGSPLHF. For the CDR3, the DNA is TGCAGTGCTAGAGTGGCCGGGACAGTAGGCTCACCCCTCCACTTT.

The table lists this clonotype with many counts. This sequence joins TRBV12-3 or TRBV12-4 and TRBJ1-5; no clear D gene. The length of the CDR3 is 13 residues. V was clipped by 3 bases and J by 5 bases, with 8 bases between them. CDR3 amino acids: CASSLGLDQPQHF. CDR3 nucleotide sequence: TGTGCCAGCAGTTTGGGTTTGGATCAGCCCCAGCATTTT.

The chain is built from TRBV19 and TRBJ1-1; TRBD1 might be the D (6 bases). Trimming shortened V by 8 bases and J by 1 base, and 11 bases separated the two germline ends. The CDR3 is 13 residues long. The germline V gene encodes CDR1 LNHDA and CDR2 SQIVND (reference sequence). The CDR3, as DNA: TGTGCCAGTCTTCTGGACAGGAACACTGAAGCTTTCTTT. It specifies CASLLDRNTEAFF.

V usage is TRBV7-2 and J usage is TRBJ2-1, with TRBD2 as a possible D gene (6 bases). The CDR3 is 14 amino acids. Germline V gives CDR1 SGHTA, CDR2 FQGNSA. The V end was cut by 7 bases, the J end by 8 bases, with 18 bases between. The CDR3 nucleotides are TGTGCCAGCATCGGACGGGCGGGCGGGGATGAGCAGTTCTTC. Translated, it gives CASIGRAGGDEQFF.

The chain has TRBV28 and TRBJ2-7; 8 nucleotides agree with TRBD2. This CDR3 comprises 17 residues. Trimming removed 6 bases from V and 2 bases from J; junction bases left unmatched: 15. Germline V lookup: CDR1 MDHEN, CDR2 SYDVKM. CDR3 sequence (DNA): TGTGCCAGCAGCCATCCGGGGGGGTGGCTAGCGGCCTACGAGCAGTACTTC. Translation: CASSHPGGWLAAYEQYF.

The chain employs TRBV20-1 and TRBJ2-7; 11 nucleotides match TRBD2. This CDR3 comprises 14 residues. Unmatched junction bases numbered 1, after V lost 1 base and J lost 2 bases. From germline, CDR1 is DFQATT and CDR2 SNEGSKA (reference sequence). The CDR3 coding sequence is TGCAGTGCTAGAGGGGGACTAGCGGCCTACGAGCAGTACTTC. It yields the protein CSARGGLAAYEQYF.

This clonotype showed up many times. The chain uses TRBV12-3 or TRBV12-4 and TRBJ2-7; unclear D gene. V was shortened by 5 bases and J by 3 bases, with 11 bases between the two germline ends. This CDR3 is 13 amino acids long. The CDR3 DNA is TGTGCCAGCAGTCCTTTTGGGGTCTACGAGCAGTACTTC. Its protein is CASSPFGVYEQYF.

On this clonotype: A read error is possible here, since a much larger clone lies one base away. CDR3 bases: TGTACCAGCAGTTCGAGGAAAGGGGGCATGGAGACCCAGTACTTC. Amino acid sequence: CTSSSRKGGMETQYF. This chain links TRBV12-3 or TRBV12-4 with TRBJ2-5; TRBD1 matches 7 bases. The CDR3 contains 15 residues.

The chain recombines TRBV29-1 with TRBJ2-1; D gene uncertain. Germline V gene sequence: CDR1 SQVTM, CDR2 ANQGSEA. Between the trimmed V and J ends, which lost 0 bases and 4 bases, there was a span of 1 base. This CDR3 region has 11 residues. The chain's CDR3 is CSVEEYNEQFF. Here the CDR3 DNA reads TGCAGCGTTGAAGAGTACAATGAGCAGTTCTTC.

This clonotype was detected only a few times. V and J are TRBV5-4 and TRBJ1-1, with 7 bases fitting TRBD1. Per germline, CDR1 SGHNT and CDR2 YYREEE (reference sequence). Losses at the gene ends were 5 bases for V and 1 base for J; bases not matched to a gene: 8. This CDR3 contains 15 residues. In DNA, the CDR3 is TGTGCCAGCAGAAGAACAGGGGTGAAGAACACTGAAGCTTTCTTT. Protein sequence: CASRRTGVKNTEAFF.

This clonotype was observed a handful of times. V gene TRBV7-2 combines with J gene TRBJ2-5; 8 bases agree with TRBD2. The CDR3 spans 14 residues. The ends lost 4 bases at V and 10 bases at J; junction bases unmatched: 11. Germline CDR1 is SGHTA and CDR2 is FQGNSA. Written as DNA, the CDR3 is TGTGCCAGCAGCTCGGGGGGGCGGGGAGAAGGCCAGTACTTC. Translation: CASSSGGRGEGQYF.

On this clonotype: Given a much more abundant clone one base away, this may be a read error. The CDR3 nucleotides are TGTGCCAGCAGCTTAGCGGGACTAGCGGCGAACACCGGGGAGCTGTTTTTT. This gives the protein CASSLAGLAANTGELFF. The chain carries TRBV7-8 and TRBJ2-2; the match to TRBD2 covers 11 bases. Per germline, CDR1 SGHVS and CDR2 FQNEAQ. Unmatched junction bases numbered 0, after V lost 0 bases and J lost 0 bases. This CDR3 is 17 amino acids long.

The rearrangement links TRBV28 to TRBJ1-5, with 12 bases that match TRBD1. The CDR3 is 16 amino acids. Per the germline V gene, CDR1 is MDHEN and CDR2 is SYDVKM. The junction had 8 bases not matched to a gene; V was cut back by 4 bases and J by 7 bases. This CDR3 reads CASSSPGTGGYQPQHF. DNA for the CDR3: TGTGCCAGCAGTTCCCCCGGGACAGGGGGCTACCAGCCCCAGCATTTT.

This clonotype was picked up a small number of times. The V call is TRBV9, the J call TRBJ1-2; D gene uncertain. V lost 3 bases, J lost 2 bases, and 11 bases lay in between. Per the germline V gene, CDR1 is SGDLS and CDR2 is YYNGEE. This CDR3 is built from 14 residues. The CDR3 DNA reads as TGTGCCAGCAGCGCCCTGGACCGAAACTATGGCTACACCTTC. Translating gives CASSALDRNYGYTF.